This TCR beta chain was sequenced for a study of T cells in Graves' hyperthyroidism and ophthalmopathy. Study background: Peripheral blood samples were taken at initial diagnosis, prior to any treatment. Notes on the study in general: Progression to ophthalmopathy was predicted a median of about 6.6 months early.

TCR beta CDR3 regions were amplified from RNA transcripts. The HTBI set primed first-round TCR CDR3 RT-PCR. TCRdb reprocessed the multiplex PCR reads with MiXCR, giving one entry per CDR3 protein. The sample yields hundreds of thousands of distinct CDR3 sequences, 15% to 20% seen once. As for this clonotype: What it binds is unknown. One end of the junction fails to match germline, which may point to a read error.

This clonotype was sampled from a woman between 50 and 59 years old with Graves' hyperthyroidism that later progressed to Graves' ophthalmopathy. The specimen was blood.

CDR3 region: CASSNRHSGANVPTF. The CDR3 DNA follows: TGTGCCAGTAGTAACAGACACTCTGGGGCCAACGTCCCGACTTTC. The chain has TRBV19 and TRBJ2-6; D may be TRBD1 (5 bases). Germline V CDR1 and CDR2: LNHDA, SQIVND (reference sequence). The CDR3 contains 15 residues.